This T cell receptor beta chain was found in a study of brain T cells in children with intractable seizures. Whole-study findings and limits: Pre-surgery blood may have been undersampled, hiding some clones. Viral specificity was inferred only from CDR3 similarity; HCMV serostatus was unknown.

Surgery cases with the highest brain T cell transcript signatures were chosen for sequencing. Here immunoSEQ multiplex PCR was the method, and the copy in TCRdb shows in-frame clones only, minus some. Seen here are some 41,000 clones, approximately 90% observed once, and the top ten hold 5.5% to 7%. CDR1 KGHDR and CDR2 SFDVKD come from the germline V gene. The CDR3 contains 13 residues. Trimming removed 3 bases from V and 8 bases from J, with 12 bases in between. On this clone: The antigen is undetermined.

V and J are TRBV24-1 and TRBJ1-1, with a weak D call TRBD1 (5 bases). Source: peripheral blood, taken at surgery. This TCR was recovered from a girl aged 2-15 years with tuberous sclerosis and intractable seizures. CDR3 sequence: CATSDARVSEAFF. DNA for the CDR3: TGTGCCACCAGTGATGCCAGGGTAAGCGAAGCTTTCTTT.